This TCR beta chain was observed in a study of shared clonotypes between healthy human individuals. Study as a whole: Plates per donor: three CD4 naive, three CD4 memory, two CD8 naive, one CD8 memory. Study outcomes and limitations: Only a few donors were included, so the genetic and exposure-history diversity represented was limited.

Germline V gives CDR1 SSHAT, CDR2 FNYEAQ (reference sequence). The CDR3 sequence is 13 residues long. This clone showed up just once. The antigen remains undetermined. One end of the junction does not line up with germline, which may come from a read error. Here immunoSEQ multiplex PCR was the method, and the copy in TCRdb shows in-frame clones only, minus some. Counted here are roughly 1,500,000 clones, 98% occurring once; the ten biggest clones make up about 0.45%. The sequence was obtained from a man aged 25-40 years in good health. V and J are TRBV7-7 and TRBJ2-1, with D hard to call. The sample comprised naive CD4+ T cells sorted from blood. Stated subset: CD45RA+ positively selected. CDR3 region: CASSLHGYNEQFF. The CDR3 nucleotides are TGTGCTAGCAGCTTGCACGGCTACAATGAGCAGTTCTTC.